These T cell receptor beta chains were read from a single sample in a study of blood T cell repertoires in COVID-19. TCRdb keeps only in-frame clones here, not all; method: immunoSEQ multiplex PCR. The data show fewer than 200,000 clones, with over 80% seen just once and 3% to 4.5% held by the top ten. Sequencing input: peripheral blood. Receptors were obtained from a woman aged 55-75 years who had recovered from COVID-19. CDR3s include the opening cysteine and the closing phenylalanine or tryptophan. D genes are given only for firm matches. Size tells how often a clone was seen (once, few, many) or the class of an expanded clone, and some rows leave it out.

CDR3aa: CASSVGGTDSGNTIYF
CDR3nt: TGTGCCAGCAGCGTAGGGGGGACAGACTCTGGAAACACCATATATTTT
abundance: NA
d_gene: TRBD1
v_gene: TRBV9
j_gene: TRBJ1-3

CDR3aa: CASRSDREGGETQYF
CDR3nt: TGTGCCAGCCGTTCCGACAGGGAAGGAGGAGAGACCCAGTACTTC
abundance: few
d_gene: TRBD1
v_gene: TRBV25-1
j_gene: TRBJ2-5

CDR3aa: CASSLGQGAYEQYF
CDR3nt: TGTGCCAGCAGCCTGGGACAGGGGGCCTACGAGCAGTACTTC
abundance: once
d_gene: TRBD1
v_gene: TRBV5-6
j_gene: TRBJ2-7

CDR3aa: CASSGSTDPRGVTQYF
CDR3nt: TGCGCCAGCAGTGGCTCGACAGACCCTCGCGGGGTGACCCAGTACTTC
abundance: NA
d_gene: NA
v_gene: TRBV10-2
j_gene: TRBJ2-5

CDR3aa: CASSPAPSGNQPQHF
CDR3nt: TGTGCCAGCAGCCCAGCACCCTCAGGGAATCAGCCCCAGCATTTT
abundance: NA
d_gene: NA
v_gene: TRBV7-6
j_gene: TRBJ1-5

CDR3aa: CASSLSTGHEGYTF
CDR3nt: TGTGCCAGCAGCTTATCGACAGGGCATGAAGGCTACACCTTC
abundance: NA
d_gene: TRBD1
v_gene: TRBV7-9
j_gene: TRBJ1-2

CDR3aa: CASSPGGSPHGYTF
CDR3nt: TGTGCCAGCTCACCAGGGGGCTCCCCTCATGGCTACACCTTC
abundance: NA
d_gene: NA
v_gene: TRBV18
j_gene: TRBJ1-2

CDR3aa: CASSQDRSSGANVLTF
CDR3nt: TGTGCCAGCAGCCAGGACAGGAGCTCTGGGGCCAACGTCCTGACTTTC
abundance: NA
d_gene: TRBD1
v_gene: TRBV7-8
j_gene: TRBJ2-6

CDR3aa: CASSEFRESYNEQFF
CDR3nt: TGTGCCAGCAGTGAATTCCGGGAGTCCTACAATGAGCAGTTCTTC
abundance: NA
d_gene: NA
v_gene: TRBV2
j_gene: TRBJ2-1

CDR3aa: CACTGTGVGWATNEKLFF
CDR3nt: TGTGCCTGCACCGGGACAGGGGTAGGATGGGCAACTAATGAAAAACTGTTTTTT
abundance: few
d_gene: TRBD1
v_gene: TRBV2
j_gene: TRBJ1-4

CDR3aa: CASSVATGSSYEQYF
CDR3nt: TGTGCCAGCAGCGTAGCCACAGGAAGCTCCTACGAGCAGTACTTC
abundance: NA
d_gene: NA
v_gene: TRBV9
j_gene: TRBJ2-7

CDR3aa: CASSFGTGRTEAFF
CDR3nt: TGCGCCAGCAGCTTCGGGACAGGGCGCACTGAAGCTTTCTTT
abundance: NA
d_gene: TRBD1
v_gene: TRBV5-1
j_gene: TRBJ1-1

CDR3aa: CASSDGQGQPQHF
CDR3nt: TGCGCCAGCAGTGACGGGCAGGGTCAGCCCCAGCATTTT
abundance: NA
d_gene: NA
v_gene: TRBV10-1
j_gene: TRBJ1-5

CDR3aa: CASSPPRGNTEAFF
CDR3nt: TGTGCCAGCTCACCACCCCGAGGGAACACTGAAGCTTTCTTT
abundance: NA
d_gene: NA
v_gene: TRBV18
j_gene: TRBJ1-1

CDR3aa: CASSSSLASTYGYTF
CDR3nt: TGTGCCAGCAGCTCCTCGCTAGCCTCCACGTATGGCTACACCTTC
abundance: NA
d_gene: NA
v_gene: TRBV9
j_gene: TRBJ1-2

CDR3aa: CASAQGNTGELFF
CDR3nt: TGTGCCAGCGCACAGGGGAACACCGGGGAGCTGTTTTTT
abundance: NA
d_gene: NA
v_gene: TRBV2
j_gene: TRBJ2-2

CDR3aa: CASSQTPAGYQETQYF
CDR3nt: TGTGCCAGCAGCCAAACCCCGGCAGGCTACCAAGAGACCCAGTACTTC
abundance: NA
d_gene: NA
v_gene: TRBV4-2
j_gene: TRBJ2-5

CDR3aa: CASRPRSDTQYF
CDR3nt: TGTGCCAGCAGGCCCAGGTCGGATACGCAGTATTTT
abundance: NA
d_gene: NA
v_gene: TRBV2
j_gene: TRBJ2-3

CDR3aa: CSALRQGLHEQYF
CDR3nt: TGCAGCGCATTAAGACAGGGACTCCACGAGCAGTACTTC
abundance: NA
d_gene: NA
v_gene: TRBV29-1
j_gene: TRBJ2-7

CDR3aa: CASSQDSGGPLYNEQFF
CDR3nt: TGCGCCAGCAGCCAGGATAGCGGGGGGCCCCTATACAATGAGCAGTTCTTC
abundance: NA
d_gene: TRBD2
v_gene: TRBV4-3
j_gene: TRBJ2-1

CDR3aa: CAISESKLGLALEQFF
CDR3nt: TGTGCCATCAGTGAGTCGAAACTTGGACTAGCCCTCGAGCAGTTCTTC
abundance: few
d_gene: TRBD2
v_gene: TRBV10-3
j_gene: TRBJ2-1

CDR3aa: CASSWDKPYEQYF
CDR3nt: TGTGCCAGCAGTTGGGACAAGCCCTACGAGCAGTACTTC
abundance: few
d_gene: NA
v_gene: TRBV28
j_gene: TRBJ2-7

CDR3aa: CATSDPGTGDGYTF
CDR3nt: TGTGCCACCAGTGACCCCGGGACAGGGGATGGCTACACCTTC
abundance: NA
d_gene: TRBD1
v_gene: TRBV24-1
j_gene: TRBJ1-2

CDR3aa: CASSLDGGGELFF
CDR3nt: TGTGCCAGCAGCTTGGACGGCGGCGGGGAGCTGTTTTTT
abundance: NA
d_gene: NA
v_gene: TRBV5-6
j_gene: TRBJ2-2

CDR3aa: CASSYVGGPGEQYF
CDR3nt: TGTGCCAGCAGTTACGTGGGGGGGCCGGGTGAGCAGTACTTC
abundance: once
d_gene: NA
v_gene: TRBV6-6
j_gene: TRBJ2-7

CDR3aa: CASSPVGHFNYGYTF
CDR3nt: TGTGCCAGCTCACCCGTGGGACATTTTAACTATGGCTACACCTTC
abundance: NA
d_gene: NA
v_gene: TRBV18
j_gene: TRBJ1-2

CDR3aa: CASSQAAGGDTDTQYF
CDR3nt: TGCGCCAGCAGCCAAGCTGCGGGGGGGGACACAGATACGCAGTATTTT
abundance: NA
d_gene: TRBD2
v_gene: TRBV4-1
j_gene: TRBJ2-3

CDR3aa: CASSFGGADQPQHF
CDR3nt: TGTGCCAGCTCGTTTGGGGGGGCTGATCAGCCCCAGCATTTT
abundance: NA
d_gene: NA
v_gene: TRBV18
j_gene: TRBJ1-5